The rows below give T cell receptor beta chains drawn from one sample of a study of spatial heterogeneity in lung cancer. TCRdb recomputed calls from the 5' RACE reads with MiXCR, one row per CDR3 protein. The table shows roughly 75,000 distinct CDR3 sequences, with about an eighth occurring only once. The sample in question was PBMCs, obtained at surgery. The receptor source for this set is a male donor with early-stage non-small cell lung cancer. Both conserved end residues are part of each CDR3. D genes are given only for firm matches. Rows may omit the clone size; those that give it use once, few, many or a size class.

DNA	CDR3	size	J	V	D
TGTGCCAGCAGCGTAGCTGTGGGGACTGAAGCTTTCTTT	CASSVAVGTEAFF	-	TRBJ1-1	TRBV9	-
TGTACCAGCTCACCCTCCGGGACAGGGTCAACCTATGGCTACACCTTC	CTSSPSGTGSTYGYTF	-	TRBJ1-2	TRBV18	TRBD1
TGTGCCAGCTCACCACGGGACGGTAGCCTAACTGAAGCTTTCTTT	CASSPRDGSLTEAFF	-	TRBJ1-1	TRBV18	-
TGTGCCAGCAGCTGGACTAGCGGTCCTCAAGAGACCCAGTACTTC	CASSWTSGPQETQYF	-	TRBJ2-5	TRBV7-2	TRBD2
TGTGCCAGCAGTGAAACTAGCGGGCCGAACACAGATACGCAGTATTTT	CASSETSGPNTDTQYF	few	TRBJ2-3	TRBV2	TRBD2
TGTGCCAGCAGCTTCTCATCGGGGACTGAAGCTTTCTTT	CASSFSSGTEAFF	few	TRBJ1-1	TRBV7-2	-
TGTGCCAGCAGCCTAACTGGGGGGCAGAGCGAAGCTTTCTTT	CASSLTGGQSEAFF	many	TRBJ1-1	TRBV7-9	-
TGTGCCAGCAGCTTAGACGGGAGCAGAGAGACCCAGTACTTC	CASSLDGSRETQYF	many	TRBJ2-5	TRBV7-2	-
TGTGCCAGCTCACCAGGACTAGCGGGAGTCTCTGGGGCCAACGTCCTGACTTTC	CASSPGLAGVSGANVLTF	-	TRBJ2-6	TRBV18	TRBD2
TGTGCCAGCAGCTTGGAATCCTCCCCGGCTTTTCACGAGCAGTACTTC	CASSLESSPAFHEQYF	-	TRBJ2-7	TRBV5-5	-
TGCGCCAGCGGAGGAGGGACAGGGATCTACGAGCAGTACTTC	CASGGGTGIYEQYF	many	TRBJ2-7	TRBV10-2	TRBD1
TGTGCCAGCAGCGTCAAAGACAGGGGCGCACGGACCGGGGAGCTGTTTTTT	CASSVKDRGARTGELFF	-	TRBJ2-2	TRBV9	TRBD1
TGTGCCAGCAGCCCCGGGTCAACGGGTATTGGCTACACCTTC	CASSPGSTGIGYTF	many	TRBJ1-2	TRBV7-9	-
TGTGCCAGCAGGTACGGGGGGACTGAAGCTTTCTTT	CASRYGGTEAFF	-	TRBJ1-1	TRBV13	-
TGTGCCAGCAGTTACACGCTAGGGCAGCCCCAGCATTTT	CASSYTLGQPQHF	many	TRBJ1-5	TRBV6-5	-
TGCAGTGCTGGAGGGAGTGGAATGGCCTACACTGAAGCTTTCTTT	CSAGGSGMAYTEAFF	-	TRBJ1-1	TRBV20-1	-
TGTGCCAGCAGCCCCCAGGAGAACACCGGGGAGCTGTTTTTT	CASSPQENTGELFF	few	TRBJ2-2	TRBV7-9	-
TGTGCCAGCAACCCCAGGGCAGGGGTGGGCAATCAGCCCCAGCATTTT	CASNPRAGVGNQPQHF	-	TRBJ1-5	TRBV6-5	-
TGTGCCAGCGGACTAGCGGGAAGGGTTATCGCAGATACGCAGTATTTT	CASGLAGRVIADTQYF	-	TRBJ2-3	TRBV7-9	TRBD2
TGCAGCGTAAAAAAAATGAACACTGAAGCTTTCTTT	CSVKKMNTEAFF	few	TRBJ1-1	TRBV29-1	-
TGCAGCGTTGGGGCTAACGAGCAGTACTTC	CSVGANEQYF	few	TRBJ2-7	TRBV29-1	-
TGTGCCAGCAGCTTCCCGGTAGTCATCCAAGAGACCCAGTACTTC	CASSFPVVIQETQYF	-	TRBJ2-5	TRBV7-9	-
TGCGCCAGCAGCCAAGATCAATGGGCGGACAGGGGTTTTGGCTACACCTTC	CASSQDQWADRGFGYTF	many	TRBJ1-2	TRBV4-1	TRBD1
TGTGCCAGCAGCTTAGCGCGGACTCTGGAGACCCAGTACTTC	CASSLARTLETQYF	-	TRBJ2-5	TRBV7-8	-
TGCGCCAGCAGCACGGGACAGGTCGTTCCGGGCTACACCTTC	CASSTGQVVPGYTF	-	TRBJ1-2	TRBV5-1	TRBD1
TGTGCCAGCACCAAACAGGAGAATGGAAACACCATATATTTT	CASTKQENGNTIYF	few	TRBJ1-3	TRBV7-9	-
TGTGCCAGCAGTCCAGGGACGGCGGACACTTACTATGGCTACACCTTC	CASSPGTADTYYGYTF	few	TRBJ1-2	TRBV6-4	-
TGCAGTGCTAGAGATCCACTAGCCCGGAATGAGCAGTTCTTC	CSARDPLARNEQFF	many	TRBJ2-1	TRBV20-1	-
TGTGCCAGCAGTTTATCCCGGACTGCCAAGAAGCAGTTCTTC	CASSLSRTAKKQFF	-	TRBJ2-1	TRBV27	-
TGTGCCAGTAGTACGAGTAGCGGGAGGTCCTACAATGAGCAGTTCTTC	CASSTSSGRSYNEQFF	-	TRBJ2-1	TRBV19	TRBD2
TGCAGTGCTAGAAGGACTAGCGGATACGAGCAGTACTTC	CSARRTSGYEQYF	once	TRBJ2-7	TRBV20-1	TRBD2
TGCGCCAGCAGCTTGGGCTACGGACAGGCGGGGCAGTACTTC	CASSLGYGQAGQYF	-	TRBJ2-7	TRBV5-1	TRBD1
TGTGCCAGCAATAACGGGGGGCCCTACAATGAGCAGTTCTTC	CASNNGGPYNEQFF	few	TRBJ2-1	TRBV9	-
TGTGCCAGCAGTTTCCGCCCTGGTCCCCAGCCCCAGCATTTT	CASSFRPGPQPQHF	few	TRBJ1-5	TRBV27	-
TGTGCCAGCAGCTTAGCGGGGGGCTACACCTTC	CASSLAGGYTF	-	TRBJ1-2	TRBV7-9	-
TGTGCCAGCAATTCAGGGGTGGACGAGCAGTACTTC	CASNSGVDEQYF	once	TRBJ2-7	TRBV2	-
TGCGCCAGCAGCTTCCTCCCCGGGACTAGCGGGATCACAGATACGCAGTATTTT	CASSFLPGTSGITDTQYF	-	TRBJ2-3	TRBV5-1	TRBD2
TGTGCCAGCAGTTACAACCCGGGCACTGAAGCTTTCTTT	CASSYNPGTEAFF	-	TRBJ1-1	TRBV6-2/TRBV6-3	-
TGTGCCAGCAGCTTGGATTCCTTCCGAGAGGGATTGGGCGAGCAGTACTTC	CASSLDSFREGLGEQYF	few	TRBJ2-7	TRBV5-6	-
TGTGCCAGCAGACACACCGGGACAGGGGGTCAGCCCCAGCATTTT	CASRHTGTGGQPQHF	many	TRBJ1-5	TRBV6-2/TRBV6-3	TRBD1
TGTGCCAGCAGTGCAAATTTAGTGGCCGAAGCTTTCTTT	CASSANLVAEAFF	-	TRBJ1-1	TRBV12-3/TRBV12-4	-
TGCGCCAGCAGCCACGGACAGGGCTATGGCTACACCTTC	CASSHGQGYGYTF	medium-sized	TRBJ1-2	TRBV4-1	TRBD1
TGCAGCGTTGAATTCGGGTCAGGGCTGGATGGCTACACCTTC	CSVEFGSGLDGYTF	many	TRBJ1-2	TRBV29-1	-
TGTGCCTGGAACAGGGGAGGGAACACTGAAGCTTTCTTT	CAWNRGGNTEAFF	-	TRBJ1-1	TRBV30	TRBD1
TGTGCCAGCAGCCAATCGGCAGGCCTGAATGAAAAACTGTTTTTT	CASSQSAGLNEKLFF	-	TRBJ1-4	TRBV16	-